This T cell receptor (beta chain) stems from a study of blood T cell repertoires in COVID-19. Looking at the study overall: COVID-19 samples, acute and convalescent, were from the United States, Italy and Spain.

From germline, CDR1 is LGHDT and CDR2 YNNKEL (reference sequence). CDR3 length: 14 amino acids. Trimming pared 2 bases from V and 6 bases from J, leaving 11 bases between. Clones were read by immunoSEQ multiplex PCR, and TCRdb kept only the in-frame ones, dropping some. The sample yields fewer than 200,000 clones, over 65% seen once. The chain employs TRBV3-1 (or the pseudogene TRBV3-2) and TRBJ1-5; D remains unclear. The sequence was collected from a woman older than 75 with acute or convalescent COVID-19. The source material was peripheral blood. The CDR3 DNA is TGTGCCAGCAGCCAAAGTATTAGTCGTCAGCCCCAGCATTTT. Protein: CASSQSISRQPQHF.